This entry lists 21 T cell receptor beta chains sequenced from one sample in a study of OX40 agonist ivuxolimab in advanced cancers. Some clones are missing from TCRdb's copy, which holds only in-frame ones; the method was immunoSEQ multiplex PCR. Among approximately 69,000 clones listed, roughly 88% were seen once. The sample consisted of CD4+ or CD8+ T cells sorted from blood, taken in a trial of the OX40 agonist ivuxolimab. These receptors all stem from an adult with an advanced solid tumor such as melanoma, head and neck, liver or kidney cancer.

The CDR3 region has the DNA TGTGCCAGCAGCTTCCCTGAGACCCAGTACTTC. Amino acid sequence: CASSFPETQYF. V usage is TRBV11-2 and J usage is TRBJ2-5; D is ambiguous. Between the trimmed V and J ends, which lost 3 bases and 5 bases, there was a span of 4 bases. This CDR3 comprises 11 residues. Germline loops: CDR1 SGHAT, CDR2 FQNNGV.

V and J are TRBV6-6 and TRBJ2-6, with D hard to call. The V end lost 5 bases, the J end lost 0 bases, and 11 bases lay between the germline ends. The germline gives CDR1 MNHNY, CDR2 SVGAGI (reference sequence). The CDR3 runs 16 residues. CDR3 bases: TGTGCCAGCAGTCCCGGACCGTTCTCTGGGGCCAACGTCCTGACTTTC. This translates into CASSPGPFSGANVLTF.

The J gene is TRBJ1-2, the V gene TRBV27; TRBD1 matches at 8 bases. With V trimmed by 6 bases and J by 5 bases, 8 bases remained unmatched. Germline CDR1 reads MNHEY; CDR2 reads SMNVEV (reference sequence). The CDR3 covers 14 residues. For the CDR3, the DNA is TGTGCCAGCAGCCCCAGGGGGCTCCTGTATGGCTACACCTTC. This translates into CASSPRGLLYGYTF.

This chain links TRBV28 with TRBJ1-2, with D possibly being TRBD1 (5 bases). The CDR3 has 12 amino acids. Trimming stripped 7 bases from V and 3 bases from J, with 9 bases between. Looked up from germline, CDR1 is MDHEN and CDR2 is SYDVKM. CDR3 region: CASTDSHYGYTF. The CDR3 DNA is TGTGCCAGCACAGACAGTCACTATGGCTACACCTTC.

Written as DNA, the CDR3 is TGTGCCAGCGTGGGTTTGGGAGCCGGGGAGCTGTTTTTT. Amino acid sequence: CASVGLGAGELFF. This rearrangement joins TRBV11-3 to TRBJ2-2; TRBD2 is a possible D gene (5 bases). This CDR3 has 13 amino acids. Germline lookup yields CDR1 SGHNT and CDR2 YENEEA. V was pared by 8 bases and J by 6 bases, with 13 bases between.

The genes are TRBV13 and TRBJ1-3; D not resolved. V was shortened by 1 base and J by 2 bases, with 6 bases between the two germline ends. The CDR3 contains 14 residues. Germline assignment: CDR1 PRHDT and CDR2 FYEKMQ (reference sequence). CDR3 coding DNA: TGTGCCAGCAGCTTAGATGGACCTGGAAACACCATATATTTT. Translation gives CASSLDGPGNTIYF.

The J gene is TRBJ2-7, the V gene TRBV15; no firm D call. Germline values: CDR1 LNHNV, CDR2 YYDKDF (reference sequence). V lost 0 bases to trimming and J lost 2 bases, with 11 bases between them. CDR3 length: 15 residues. CDR3 sequence (DNA): TGTGCCACCAGCAGAGACCCAAAGGGAACCTACGAGCAGTACTTC. It is translated as CATSRDPKGTYEQYF.

J is TRBJ1-1 and V is TRBV5-1; D may be TRBD1 (5 bases). CDR1 and CDR2 (germline): SGHRS, YFSETQ. V lost 3 bases and J 1 base, leaving 13 bases between the germline ends. This CDR3 is built from 15 residues. CDR3 sequence (DNA): TGCGCCAGCAGCTGGGGGGACTCCAAGAACACTGAAGCTTTCTTT. Translating it yields CASSWGDSKNTEAFF.

The J gene is TRBJ1-1, the V gene TRBV9; 7 bases map to TRBD1. Germline loops: CDR1 SGDLS, CDR2 YYNGEE. The CDR3 is 18 amino acids. V dropped 0 bases and J dropped 0; count of bases not matched to a gene: 11. The CDR3 sequence: CASSVAPVTGDLNTEAFF. The DNA for the CDR3 is TGTGCCAGCAGCGTAGCCCCCGTAACAGGGGATCTGAACACTGAAGCTTTCTTT.

The chain employs TRBV6-1 and TRBJ1-1, with D perhaps TRBD1 (5 bases). Trimming took off 3 bases at V and 2 bases at J, with 7 bases between the two ends. Per germline, CDR1 MNHNS and CDR2 SASEGT. The CDR3 is 13 residues long. Here the CDR3 DNA reads TGTGCCAGCAGTGACAGGGTCAACACTGAAGCTTTCTTT. Encoded protein: CASSDRVNTEAFF.

CDR3 sequence: CASSLDRIYGYTF. CDR3 nucleotides: TGCGCCAGCAGCTTGGACAGGATCTATGGCTACACCTTC. The J gene is TRBJ1-2, the V gene TRBV5-1; maybe TRBD1 (5 bases). Germline V lookup: CDR1 SGHRS, CDR2 YFSETQ. The CDR3 is 13 amino acids. V lost 0 bases, J lost 4 bases, and 7 bases lay in between.

The rearrangement uses TRBV9 and TRBJ1-3; D gene unclear. Germline V gene sequence: CDR1 SGDLS, CDR2 YYNGEE. V lost 1 base, J lost 0 bases, and 8 bases lay in between. The length of the CDR3 is 15 residues. CDR3 sequence (DNA): TGTGCCAGCAGCGTACAGTCAAACTCTGGAAACACCATATATTTT. Its protein product is CASSVQSNSGNTIYF.

The chain has TRBV19 and TRBJ1-1, with TRBD1 identical over 9 bases. The germline gives CDR1 LNHDA, CDR2 SQIVND (reference sequence). V was pared by 1 base and J by 4 bases, with 1 base of the junction left unmatched. The CDR3 has 14 residues. The CDR3 spells CASSIGQGVTEAFF. In DNA, the CDR3 is TGTGCCAGTAGTATAGGACAGGGGGTCACTGAAGCTTTCTTT. The entire variable domain, with the rest obtained from reference TRBV19 and TRBJ1-1, is as follows: DGGITQSPKYLFRKEGQNVTLSCEQNLNHDAMYWYRQDPGQGLRLIYYSQIVNDFQKGDIAEGYSVSREKKESFPLTVTSAQKNPTAFYLCASSIGQGVTEAFFGQGTRLTVV.

The chain joins TRBV5-5 to TRBJ2-2; perhaps TRBD1 as D (6 bases). The CDR3 has 15 amino acids. V shed 0 bases and J shed 1 base, with 7 bases lying between them. Germline assignment: CDR1 SGHKS and CDR2 YYEKEE (reference sequence). The DNA of the CDR3 is TGTGCCAGCAGCTTGGGGACAGAGAACACCGGGGAGCTGTTTTTT. Residues: CASSLGTENTGELFF.

This chain links TRBV11-3 with TRBJ1-2; possibly TRBD1 for D (5 bases). Germline CDR1 reads SGHNT; CDR2 reads YENEEA. V lost 5 bases and J lost 8, with 21 bases in between. The CDR3 totals 15 residues. The CDR3 DNA is TGTGCCAGCAGCCCAGGAGGGACGGCTATCGAGGGCTACACCTTC. Its protein is CASSPGGTAIEGYTF.

J is TRBJ2-7 and V is TRBV10-1; 13 bases are shared with TRBD2. The CDR3 sequence is 17 residues long. J was trimmed by 2 bases and V by 2 bases; bases with no gene match: 6. CDR1 is WNHNN and CDR2 is SYGVQD in the germline V gene (reference sequence). CDR3 nucleotide sequence: TGCGCCAGCAGTGAGGGACTAGCGGGAGCGGGGCCCTACGAGCAGTACTTC. Its protein product is CASSEGLAGAGPYEQYF.

CDR3 coding DNA: TGTGCCTTGCGGGGACAGGGACCCTACGAGCAGTACTTC. Translating it yields CALRGQGPYEQYF. The chain uses TRBV7-9 and TRBJ2-7, with TRBD1 matching over 9 bases. The V segment lost 11 bases and the J segment 2 bases; nucleotides outside the gene matches: 7. The germline V gene has CDR1 SEHNR and CDR2 FQNEAQ (reference sequence). CDR3 length: 13 residues.

V usage is TRBV11-2 and J usage is TRBJ2-2; TRBD2 matches 7 bases. The CDR3 runs to 15 residues. Trimming took 1 base from V and 5 from J; bases not matched to a gene: 4. Germline V gene data show CDR1 as SGHAT and CDR2 as FQNNGV. The CDR3, as DNA: TGTGCCAGCAGCTTAGGGACTAGTTATACCGGGGAGCTGTTTTTT. Amino acids: CASSLGTSYTGELFF.

V and J are TRBV2 and TRBJ1-1; D is unclear. The CDR3 has 12 residues. Germline CDR1 reads SNHLY; CDR2 reads FYNNEI. V lost 3 bases, J lost 10 bases, and 12 bases lay in between. CDR3 nucleotides: TGTGCCAGCAGTGACAGAGCAGTGTTAGCTTTCTTT. It codes for CASSDRAVLAFF. Supplemented by reference TRBV2 and TRBJ1-1, the full variable domain reads EPEVTQTPSHQVTQMGQEVILRCVPISNHLYFYWYRQILGQKVEFLVSFYNNEISEKSEIFDDQFSVERPDGSNFTLKIRSTKLEDSAMYFCASSDRAVLAFFGQGTRLTVV.

The chain links TRBV29-1 to TRBJ2-1; D not resolved. Germline CDR1 SQVTM, CDR2 ANQGSEA. The CDR3 totals 16 residues. V lost 6 bases and J 0 bases, leaving 18 bases between the germline ends. Here the CDR3 DNA reads TGCAGCGTCCTCTTCACGGACCGGAGCTCCTACAATGAGCAGTTCTTC. This codes for CSVLFTDRSSYNEQFF.

This clone was found a few times. The chain couples TRBV28 to TRBJ2-7; TRBD1 is a possible D gene (5 bases). CDR3 size: 13 residues. Germline CDR1 reads MDHEN; CDR2 reads SYDVKM. Trimming pared 2 bases from V and 4 bases from J, leaving 9 bases between. The chain's CDR3 is CASSLEQGYEQYF. The DNA for the CDR3 is TGTGCCAGCAGTTTAGAGCAGGGTTACGAGCAGTACTTC.